The source of this TCR beta chain is a study of CD8 T cells in Susac syndrome. Sequencing of TCR beta covered CD8+ and CD4+ T cells obtained from blood. V lost 2 bases to trimming and J lost 5 bases, with 11 bases between them. The CDR3 length is 13 residues. CDR1 is SGHDT, CDR2 YYEEEE, per germline. Roughly 0.45 to 1 ug RNA was reverse transcribed with random hexamers. The immunoSEQ assay covered 54 Vbeta and 13 Jbeta segments for CDR3. TCRdb re-analysed the immunoSEQ multiplex PCR reads in MiXCR, keeping a single row per CDR3 protein. The sample consists of 80,000 to 90,000 distinct CDR3 sequences, approximately 95% of them appearing once.

The clonotype originates from a human donor in good health. The sequenced sample consisted of CD8+ T cells from PBMCs. The V gene is TRBV5-6, the J gene TRBJ2-7; possibly TRBD1 for D (5 bases). The CDR3 sequence is CASSLGASHEQYF. The CDR3 DNA sequence: TGTGCCAGCAGCTTAGGGGCATCGCACGAGCAGTACTTC.